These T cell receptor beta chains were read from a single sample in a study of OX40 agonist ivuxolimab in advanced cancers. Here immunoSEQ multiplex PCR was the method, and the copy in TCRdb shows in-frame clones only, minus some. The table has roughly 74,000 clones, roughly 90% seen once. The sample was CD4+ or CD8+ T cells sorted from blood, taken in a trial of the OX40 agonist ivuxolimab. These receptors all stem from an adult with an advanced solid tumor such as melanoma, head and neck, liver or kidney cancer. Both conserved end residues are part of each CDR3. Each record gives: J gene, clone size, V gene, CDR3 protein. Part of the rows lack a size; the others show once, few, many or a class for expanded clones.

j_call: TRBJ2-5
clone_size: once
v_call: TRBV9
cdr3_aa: CASSLGDRQETQYF

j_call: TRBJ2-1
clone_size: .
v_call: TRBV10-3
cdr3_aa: CAISESIGGGHNEQFF

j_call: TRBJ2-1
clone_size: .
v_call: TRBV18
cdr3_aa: CASSPQGSYNEQFF

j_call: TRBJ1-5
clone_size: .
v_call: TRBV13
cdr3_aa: CASSLGINQPQHF

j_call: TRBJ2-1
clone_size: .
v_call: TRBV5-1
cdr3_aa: CASSLGGSYNEQFF

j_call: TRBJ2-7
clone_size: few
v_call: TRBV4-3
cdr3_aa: CASSQVGSTYEQYF

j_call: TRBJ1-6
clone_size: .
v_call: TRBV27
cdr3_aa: CASSSDSLPSYNSPLHF

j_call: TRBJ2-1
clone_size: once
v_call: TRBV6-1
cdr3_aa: CASRAGGSYNEQFF

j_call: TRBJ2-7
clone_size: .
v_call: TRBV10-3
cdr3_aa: CAISELGTSGGGNEQYF

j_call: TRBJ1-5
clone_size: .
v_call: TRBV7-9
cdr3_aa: CASASGGIGNQPQHF